The next 20 T cell receptor beta chains were all read from a single sample in a study of graft-versus-host responses after intestinal transplantation (dated by TCRdb to the early 2020s). Their recognized antigens are unknown. Libraries came from the immunoSEQ multiplex PCR assay. Held by TCRdb, this immuneACCESS table contains in-frame sequences only and omits some clones. Under half of the omission traces to an unresolved V gene where checked; the cause of the rest is unknown. The sample table lists roughly 110,000 clones, around nine tenths of them with a count of one. The ten largest make up 0.23% of the sample. The meaning of the sample's time point label: cells obtained before transplantation from donor or recipient. The sample here was unstimulated CD4+ T cells sorted from spleen or lymph node cells, taken before transplant. The origin of the receptors is a human donor who was the organ donor for an intestinal transplant.

The V call is TRBV2, the J call TRBJ2-7, with a weak D call TRBD2 (6 bases). Germline V lookup: CDR1 SNHLY, CDR2 FYNNEI. V gave up 8 bases and J gave up 10 bases, with 18 bases separating them. The CDR3 sequence is 12 residues long. CDR3 nucleotide sequence: TGTGCCAGCTCTACCGGAAAACTAGCCCAGTACTTC. Translation: CASSTGKLAQYF.

This clone was seen once. The chain joins TRBV6-5 to TRBJ2-3, with TRBD1 as a possible D gene (5 bases). Germline lookup yields CDR1 MNHEY and CDR2 SVGAGI. Trimming removed 7 bases at V and 4 bases at J, with 18 bases between. CDR3 length equals 15 residues. CDR3 in amino acids: CASTFRVGFSDTQYF. In nucleotides, the CDR3 is TGTGCCAGCACCTTCAGGGTCGGCTTCTCAGATACGCAGTATTTT.

V usage is TRBV5-6 and J usage is TRBJ2-1, with 8 bases fitting TRBD1. The germline gives CDR1 SGHDT, CDR2 YYEEEE. CDR3 length: 13 amino acids. V dropped 1 base and J dropped 12; count of bases not matched to a gene: 6. The CDR3 loop is CASSLRIRGPQFF. Here the CDR3 DNA reads TGTGCCAGCAGCTTGCGTATCAGGGGGCCGCAGTTCTTC.

V usage is TRBV7-6 and J usage is TRBJ2-1, with D tentatively TRBD1 (5 bases). CDR1 is SGHVS, CDR2 FNYEAQ, per germline. The CDR3 length is 16 residues. The V end lost 1 base, the J end lost 3 bases, and 13 bases lay between the germline ends. The CDR3 loop is CASSLVVGANYNEQFF. For the CDR3, the DNA is TGTGCCAGCAGCTTAGTGGTAGGGGCTAACTACAATGAGCAGTTCTTC.

The chain combines TRBV19 with TRBJ1-2; D is ambiguous. The CDR3 has 12 amino acids. The V end lost 1 base, the J end lost 7 bases, and 7 bases lay between the germline ends. The germline CDR1 and CDR2 sequences are LNHDA and SQIVND (reference sequence). The CDR3 nucleotides are TGTGCCAGTAGTATAGGAGGGTGTGGCTACACCTTC. Translating gives CASSIGGCGYTF.

The chain recombines TRBV9 with TRBJ2-3, with TRBD2 as a possible D gene (5 bases). The germline V and J ends were trimmed by 4 bases and 4 bases, with 22 bases remaining between them. This CDR3 has 17 amino acids. The germline gives CDR1 SGDLS, CDR2 YYNGEE. The CDR3 DNA reads TGTGCCAGCAGCTCAAACTGGGAAGCGGCGCTTCCAGATACGCAGTATTTT. It yields the protein CASSSNWEAALPDTQYF.

This chain joins TRBV30 and TRBJ2-1, with D uncertain. This CDR3 is 14 amino acids long. Per the germline V gene, CDR1 is GTSNPN and CDR2 is SVGIG (reference sequence). Trimming removed 1 base at V and 2 bases at J, with 9 bases between. The CDR3 DNA sequence: TGTGCCTGGAGTGACGACCGACCCTACAATGAGCAGTTCTTC. This sequence encodes CAWSDDRPYNEQFF.

This clone was counted only a few times. The rearrangement uses TRBV10-2 and TRBJ2-2, with D possibly TRBD2 on 5 matching bases. Germline V lookup: CDR1 WSHSY, CDR2 SAAADI. This CDR3 is built from 12 residues. Trimming took off 7 bases at V and 6 bases at J, with 9 bases between the two ends. CDR3 in DNA: TGCGCCAGCAATCCGGAGGCCGGGGAGCTGTTTTTT. Its protein is CASNPEAGELFF.

The chain has TRBV9 and TRBJ2-3, with a weak D call TRBD2 (5 bases). Trimming shortened V by 0 bases and J by 3 bases, and 11 bases separated the two germline ends. The germline V gene encodes CDR1 SGDLS and CDR2 YYNGEE. This CDR3 has 15 residues. Written as DNA, the CDR3 is TGTGCCAGCAGCGTAGATGTAGGACTTACAGATACGCAGTATTTT. Amino acid sequence: CASSVDVGLTDTQYF.

The chain recombines TRBV4-2 with TRBJ2-6; 8 positions match TRBD2. This CDR3 region has 16 residues. CDR1 is LGHNA, CDR2 YNFKEQ, per germline. V lost 4 bases, J lost 0 bases, and 2 bases stayed unmatched. The CDR3 sequence: CASSRTSPSGANVLTF. CDR3 sequence (DNA): TGTGCCAGCAGCCGGACTAGCCCCTCTGGGGCCAACGTCCTGACTTTC.

As for this clone: Mismatch with germline at one junction end may stem from a read error. The V call is TRBV7-7, the J call TRBJ2-2; 7 bases fit TRBD2. CDR3 length: 14 amino acids. The germline V gene encodes CDR1 SSHAT and CDR2 FNYEAQ (reference sequence). The CDR3 bases are TGTGCTAGCAGCTTAGCGGGGAACACCGGGGAGCTGTTTTTT. Translated: CASSLAGNTGELFF.

The rearrangement joins TRBV5-1 to TRBJ2-5; D uncertain. Trimming removed 5 bases from V and 1 base from J, with 12 bases in between. Germline lookup yields CDR1 SGHRS and CDR2 YFSETQ. CDR3 length equals 14 residues. This chain's CDR3 is CASRPRWGQETQYF. The CDR3 bases are TGCGCCAGCAGGCCCCGATGGGGCCAAGAGACCCAGTACTTC.

The chain couples TRBV5-8 to TRBJ1-2; TRBD1 matches 10 bases. Germline loops: CDR1 SGHTS, CDR2 YDEGEE. J was trimmed by 3 bases and V by 4 bases; bases with no gene match: 12. The CDR3 covers 17 residues. CDR3 sequence (DNA): TGTGCCAGCAGCCTCGAAGGGACAGGGGCCGTTCACTATGGCTACACCTTC. Residues: CASSLEGTGAVHYGYTF. The complete variable domain, with remaining parts taken from reference TRBV5-8 and TRBJ1-2, reads EAGVTQSPTHLIKTRGQQATLRCSPISGHTSVYWYQQALGLGLQFLLWYDEGEERNRGNFPPRFSGRQFPNYSSELNVNALELEDSALYLCASSLEGTGAVHYGYTFGSGTRLTVV.

The chain links TRBV30 to TRBJ1-1; no definite D call. The CDR3 is 12 residues long. Germline V gene lookup returns CDR1 GTSNPN and CDR2 SVGIG (reference sequence). Trimming left V 2 bases short and J 7 bases short, with 11 bases between. CDR3 coding DNA: TGTGCCTGGAGTCACCCCGACGGTGAAGCTTTCTTT. Protein: CAWSHPDGEAFF.

The chain links TRBV10-3 to TRBJ2-3; D may be TRBD1 or TRBD2 (5 bases each). The germline gives CDR1 ENHRY, CDR2 SYGVKD. The CDR3 spans 14 residues. Trimming removed 2 bases from V and 0 bases from J, with 6 bases in between. CDR3 sequence (DNA): TGTGCCATCAGTGAGAGGGACAGCACAGATACGCAGTATTTT. Protein product: CAISERDSTDTQYF.

This clone has more than one count but fewer than ten. The chain joins TRBV5-6 to TRBJ2-7; D gene unclear. The CDR3 contains 13 residues. Trimming shortened V by 0 bases and J by 4 bases, and 8 bases separated the two germline ends. The germline V gene encodes CDR1 SGHDT and CDR2 YYEEEE. As DNA, the CDR3 is TGTGCCAGCAGCTTGGAGGGAAGTTACGAGCAGTACTTC. Protein product: CASSLEGSYEQYF.

This chain connects TRBV6-1 to TRBJ2-7, with D perhaps TRBD2 (5 bases). V was clipped by 0 bases and J by 3 bases, with 15 bases between them. This CDR3 region has 16 residues. CDR1 is MNHNS, CDR2 SASEGT, per germline. CDR3 region: CASSEARASRYYEQYF. The CDR3 DNA is TGTGCCAGCAGTGAAGCAAGGGCTAGCAGATACTACGAGCAGTACTTC.

V is TRBV4-1 and J is TRBJ1-2, with D uncertain. In germline, CDR1 is MGHRA, CDR2 YSYEKL. This CDR3 spans 14 amino acids. V lost 1 base, J lost 1 base, and 7 bases lay in between. The CDR3 bases are TGCGCCAGCAGCCAAGCCCCCCTTAACTATGGCTACACCTTC. This encodes CASSQAPLNYGYTF.

The V and J genes are TRBV5-1 and TRBJ2-1, with 11 bases lining up with TRBD1. The CDR3 spans 15 residues. V lost 4 bases and J lost 4; bases outside the gene matches: 4. Germline lookup yields CDR1 SGHRS and CDR2 YFSETQ. This chain's CDR3 is CASSGGQGVYNEQFF. CDR3 DNA sequence: TGCGCCAGCAGCGGGGGACAGGGGGTATACAATGAGCAGTTCTTC. The entire variable domain, with the rest obtained from reference TRBV5-1 and TRBJ2-1, is as follows: KAGVTQTPRYLIKTRGQQVTLSCSPISGHRSVSWYQQTPGQGLQFLFEYFSETQRNKGNFPGRFSGRQFSNSRSEMNVSTLELGDSALYLCASSGGQGVYNEQFFGPGTRLTVL.

This clone was seen only once. The chain carries TRBV28 and TRBJ2-2; D gene uncertain. This CDR3 region has 15 residues. V was cut by 4 bases and J by 4 bases, with 13 bases left in between. CDR1 is MDHEN and CDR2 is SYDVKM in the germline V gene. CDR3 region: CASSSELWGTGELFF. For the CDR3, the DNA is TGTGCCAGCAGTTCGGAACTTTGGGGCACCGGGGAGCTGTTTTTT.